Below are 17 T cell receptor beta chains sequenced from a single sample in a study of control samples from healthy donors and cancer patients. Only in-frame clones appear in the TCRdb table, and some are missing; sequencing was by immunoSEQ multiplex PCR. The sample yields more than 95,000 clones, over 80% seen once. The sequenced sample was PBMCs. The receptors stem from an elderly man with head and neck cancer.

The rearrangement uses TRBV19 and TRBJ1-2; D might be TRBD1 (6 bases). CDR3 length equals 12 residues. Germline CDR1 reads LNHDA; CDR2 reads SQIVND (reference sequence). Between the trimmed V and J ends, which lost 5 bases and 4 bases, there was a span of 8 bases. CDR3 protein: CASSPGAYGYTF. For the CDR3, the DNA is TGTGCCAGTAGTCCAGGGGCCTATGGCTACACCTTC.

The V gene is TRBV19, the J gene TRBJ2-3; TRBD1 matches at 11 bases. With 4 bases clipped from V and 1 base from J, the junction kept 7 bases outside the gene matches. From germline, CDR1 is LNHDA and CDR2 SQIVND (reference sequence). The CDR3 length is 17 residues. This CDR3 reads CASSTPGQGVRTDTQYF. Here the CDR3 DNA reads TGTGCCAGTAGTACGCCGGGACAGGGGGTCCGCACAGATACGCAGTATTTT.

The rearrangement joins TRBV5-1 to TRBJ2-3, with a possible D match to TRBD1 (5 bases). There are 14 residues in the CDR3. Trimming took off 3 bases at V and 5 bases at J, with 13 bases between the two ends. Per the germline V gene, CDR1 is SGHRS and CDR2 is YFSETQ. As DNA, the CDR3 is TGCGCCAGCAGCTCCTGGGGCCCCGGAGATACGCAGTATTTT. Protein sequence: CASSSWGPGDTQYF. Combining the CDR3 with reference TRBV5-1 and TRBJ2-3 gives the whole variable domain KAGVTQTPRYLIKTRGQQVTLSCSPISGHRSVSWYQQTPGQGLQFLFEYFSETQRNKGNFPGRFSGRQFSNSRSEMNVSTLELGDSALYLCASSSWGPGDTQYFGPGTRLTVL.

CDR3 loop: CASSYPGTGTGELFF. The CDR3 DNA reads TGCGCCAGCAGCTACCCCGGGACAGGGACCGGGGAGCTGTTTTTT. V usage is TRBV5-1 and J usage is TRBJ2-2; 9 bases match TRBD1. Losses at the gene ends were 3 bases for V and 5 bases for J; bases not matched to a gene: 5. The CDR3 runs 15 residues. Germline CDR1 is SGHRS and CDR2 is YFSETQ.

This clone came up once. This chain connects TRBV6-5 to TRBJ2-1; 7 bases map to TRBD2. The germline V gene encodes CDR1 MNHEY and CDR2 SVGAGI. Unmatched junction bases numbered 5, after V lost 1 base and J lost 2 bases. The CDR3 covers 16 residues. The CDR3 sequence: CASSYLLAEPYNEQFF. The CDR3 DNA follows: TGTGCCAGCAGTTACTTGCTAGCGGAACCCTACAATGAGCAGTTCTTC.

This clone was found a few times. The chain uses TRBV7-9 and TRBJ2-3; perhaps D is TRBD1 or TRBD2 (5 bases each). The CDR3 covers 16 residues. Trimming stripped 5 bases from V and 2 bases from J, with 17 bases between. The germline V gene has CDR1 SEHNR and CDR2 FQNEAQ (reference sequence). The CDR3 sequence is CASSPKPGRLTDTQYF. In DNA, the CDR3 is TGTGCCAGCAGCCCGAAGCCGGGGCGCCTCACAGATACGCAGTATTTT.

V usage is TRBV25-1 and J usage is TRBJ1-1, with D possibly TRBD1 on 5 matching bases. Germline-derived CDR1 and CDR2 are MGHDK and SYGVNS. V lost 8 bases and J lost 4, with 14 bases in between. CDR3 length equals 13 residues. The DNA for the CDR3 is TGTGCCAGCGTATCCCAGGGATCCACTGAAGCTTTCTTT. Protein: CASVSQGSTEAFF.

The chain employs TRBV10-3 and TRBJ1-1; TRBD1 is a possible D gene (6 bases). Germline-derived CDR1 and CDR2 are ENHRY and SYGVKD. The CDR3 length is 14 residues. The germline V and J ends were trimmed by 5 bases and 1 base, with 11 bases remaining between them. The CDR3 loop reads CAISRTAGNTEAFF. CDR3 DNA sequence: TGTGCCATCAGTAGGACAGCGGGGAACACTGAAGCTTTCTTT.

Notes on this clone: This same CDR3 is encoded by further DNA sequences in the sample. In DNA, the CDR3 is TGTGCCTGGAGTGTACGGGGCGGAAACACCATATATTTT. Residues: CAWSVRGGNTIYF. The chain recombines TRBV30 with TRBJ1-3, with D possibly matching TRBD1 (5 bases). Germline CDR1 GTSNPN, CDR2 SVGIG (reference sequence). The V gene lost 0 bases and the J gene lost 4 bases, with 7 bases spanning the gap. The CDR3 extends over 13 amino acids.

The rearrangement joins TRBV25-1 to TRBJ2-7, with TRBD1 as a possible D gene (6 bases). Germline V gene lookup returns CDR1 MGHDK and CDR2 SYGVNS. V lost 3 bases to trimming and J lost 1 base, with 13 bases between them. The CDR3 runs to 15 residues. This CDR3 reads CASSDTGTRSYEQYF. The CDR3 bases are TGTGCCAGCAGTGACACGGGGACACGATCCTACGAGCAGTACTTC.

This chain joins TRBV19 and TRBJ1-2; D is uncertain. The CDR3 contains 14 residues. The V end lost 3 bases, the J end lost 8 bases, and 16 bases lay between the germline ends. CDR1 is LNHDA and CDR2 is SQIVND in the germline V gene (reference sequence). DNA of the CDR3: TGTGCCAGTAGTATCGGCACTGGCTCGAGCGGCTACACCTTC. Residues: CASSIGTGSSGYTF. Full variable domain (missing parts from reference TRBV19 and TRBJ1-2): DGGITQSPKYLFRKEGQNVTLSCEQNLNHDAMYWYRQDPGQGLRLIYYSQIVNDFQKGDIAEGYSVSREKKESFPLTVTSAQKNPTAFYLCASSIGTGSSGYTFGSGTRLTVV.

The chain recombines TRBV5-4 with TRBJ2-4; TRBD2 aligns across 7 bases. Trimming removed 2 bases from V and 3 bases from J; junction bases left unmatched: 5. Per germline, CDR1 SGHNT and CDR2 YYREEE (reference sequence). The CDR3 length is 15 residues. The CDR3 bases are TGTGCCAGCAGCTTTGGGGGGGGAGGCAAAAACATTCAGTACTTC. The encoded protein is CASSFGGGGKNIQYF. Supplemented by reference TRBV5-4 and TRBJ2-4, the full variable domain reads ETGVTQSPTHLIKTRGQQVTLRCSSQSGHNTVSWYQQALGQGPQFIFQYYREEENGRGNFPPRFSGLQFPNYSSELNVNALELDDSALYLCASSFGGGGKNIQYFGAGTRLSVL.

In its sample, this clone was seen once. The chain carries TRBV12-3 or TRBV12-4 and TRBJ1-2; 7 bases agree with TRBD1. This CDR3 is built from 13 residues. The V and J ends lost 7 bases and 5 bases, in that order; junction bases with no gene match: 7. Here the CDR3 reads CASTSTGLYGYTF. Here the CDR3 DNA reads TGTGCCAGCACGTCGACAGGGCTTTATGGCTACACCTTC.

The CDR3 bases are TGTGCCAGCAGCTTGGGGAGGGTGACGGCAGCTAATGAAAAACTGTTTTTT. It translates to CASSLGRVTAANEKLFF. The V call is TRBV5-8, the J call TRBJ1-4; D remains ambiguous. V was clipped by 0 bases and J by 3 bases, with 15 bases between them. The germline CDR1 and CDR2 sequences are SGHTS and YDEGEE. This CDR3 has 17 residues.

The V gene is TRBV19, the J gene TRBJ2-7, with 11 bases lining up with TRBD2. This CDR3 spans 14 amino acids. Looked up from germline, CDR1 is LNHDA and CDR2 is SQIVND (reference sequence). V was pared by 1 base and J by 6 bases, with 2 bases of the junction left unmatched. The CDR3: CASSIGLAGPEQYF. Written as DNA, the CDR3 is TGTGCCAGTAGTATAGGACTAGCGGGACCCGAGCAGTACTTC.

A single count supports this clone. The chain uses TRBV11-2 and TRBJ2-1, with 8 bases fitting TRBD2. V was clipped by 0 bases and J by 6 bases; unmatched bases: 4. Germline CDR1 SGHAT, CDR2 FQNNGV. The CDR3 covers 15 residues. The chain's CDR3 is CASSLELAEPNEQFF. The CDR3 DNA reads TGTGCCAGCAGCTTAGAACTAGCGGAGCCCAATGAGCAGTTCTTC.

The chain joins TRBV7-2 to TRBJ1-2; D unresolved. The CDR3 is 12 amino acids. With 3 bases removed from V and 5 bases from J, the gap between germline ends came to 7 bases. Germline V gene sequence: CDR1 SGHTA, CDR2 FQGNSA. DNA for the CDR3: TGTGCCAGCAGCTTTGGAGGATATGGCTACACCTTC. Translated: CASSFGGYGYTF.